This entry lists 9 T cell receptor beta chains sequenced from one sample in a study of control samples from healthy donors and cancer patients. Generated by immunoSEQ multiplex PCR, the TCRdb table keeps only in-frame clones and is missing some. The sample has 100,000 to 150,000 clones, roughly 87% seen once. The sample comprised blood. The receptors originated from a man in his forties or fifties in good health.

The chain carries TRBV7-2 and TRBJ2-5; 8 nucleotides match TRBD1. Per the germline V gene, CDR1 is SGHTA and CDR2 is FQGNSA. With 1 base clipped from V and 2 bases from J, the junction kept 12 bases outside the gene matches. This CDR3 is built from 18 residues. CDR3 nucleotide sequence: TGTGCCAGCAGCTTAGTTTTTGGGTCAGGGGGCACTCAAGAGACCCAGTACTTC. It specifies CASSLVFGSGGTQETQYF.

The chain has TRBV2 and TRBJ2-2; TRBD1 matches at 10 bases. Germline CDR1 reads SNHLY; CDR2 reads FYNNEI. There are 17 residues in the CDR3. Trimming removed 0 bases from V and 6 bases from J; junction bases left unmatched: 7. The CDR3: CASSEAKTGGASGELFF. The CDR3 bases are TGTGCCAGCAGTGAAGCTAAGACAGGGGGCGCATCCGGGGAGCTGTTTTTT. Full variable domain (remainder filled in from reference TRBV2 and TRBJ2-2): EPEVTQTPSHQVTQMGQEVILRCVPISNHLYFYWYRQILGQKVEFLVSFYNNEISEKSEIFDDQFSVERPDGSNFTLKIRSTKLEDSAMYFCASSEAKTGGASGELFFGEGSRLTVL.

There are a few counts of this clone. This chain connects TRBV7-2 to TRBJ1-1; no definite D call. V lost 1 base to trimming and J lost 4 bases, with 10 bases between them. CDR3 length: 14 residues. Per germline, CDR1 SGHTA and CDR2 FQGNSA. The CDR3 DNA reads TGTGCCAGCAGCTTAGATCCCGGCAGCACTGAAGCTTTCTTT. It translates to CASSLDPGSTEAFF.

The chain recombines TRBV12-3 or TRBV12-4 with TRBJ1-2, with 7 bases that match TRBD1. V lost 6 bases to trimming and J lost 6 bases; unmatched junction nucleotides: 7. CDR3 length equals 13 residues. The CDR3 region has the DNA TGTGCCAGCAGGCGGACAGGACTAGATGGCTACACCTTC. Translation gives CASRRTGLDGYTF.

The CDR3 is CAWTSWGTGGPTYEQYF. The CDR3 DNA follows: TGTGCCTGGACCTCTTGGGGGACAGGGGGTCCCACCTACGAGCAGTACTTC. The gene calls are TRBV30 and TRBJ2-7; the match to TRBD1 covers 11 bases. Per the germline V gene, CDR1 is GTSNPN and CDR2 is SVGIG (reference sequence). The CDR3 runs 17 residues. After removal of 4 bases from V and 2 bases from J, the junction contained 13 bases not matched to a gene.

The chain couples TRBV5-8 to TRBJ1-2; maybe TRBD1 (5 bases). Per germline, CDR1 SGHTS and CDR2 YDEGEE. V was trimmed by 2 bases and J by 8 bases, leaving 22 bases between them. CDR3 length: 16 residues. CDR3 loop: CASSFVGPLASRGYTF. In DNA, the CDR3 is TGTGCCAGCAGCTTCGTGGGACCCCTCGCTTCCCGGGGCTACACCTTC. Full variable domain (missing parts from reference TRBV5-8 and TRBJ1-2): EAGVTQSPTHLIKTRGQQATLRCSPISGHTSVYWYQQALGLGLQFLLWYDEGEERNRGNFPPRFSGRQFPNYSSELNVNALELEDSALYLCASSFVGPLASRGYTFGSGTRLTVV.

This chain uses TRBV7-6 with TRBJ2-1; TRBD2 is a possible D gene (6 bases). Germline V gene lookup returns CDR1 SGHVS and CDR2 FNYEAQ. Trimming removed 5 bases from V and 9 bases from J, with 20 bases in between. The CDR3 sequence is 15 residues long. The CDR3 reads CASSPNTAGGGEQFF. CDR3 nucleotide sequence: TGTGCCAGCAGCCCCAACACTGCTGGGGGAGGTGAGCAGTTCTTC.

This chain joins TRBV5-1 and TRBJ2-7, with TRBD1 as a possible D gene (6 bases). The V end lost 7 bases, the J end lost 2 bases, and 10 bases lay between the germline ends. This CDR3 spans 12 amino acids. Germline V gene data show CDR1 as SGHRS and CDR2 as YFSETQ. The CDR3 sequence: CASRTDPYEQYF. For the CDR3, the DNA is TGCGCCAGCCGGACAGACCCCTACGAGCAGTACTTC.

The chain combines TRBV18 with TRBJ2-5; 9 nucleotides match TRBD1. Germline loops: CDR1 KGHSH, CDR2 LQKENI. This CDR3 comprises 16 residues. V was pared by 6 bases and J by 1 base, with 9 bases of the junction left unmatched. CDR3 sequence (DNA): TGTGCCAGCTCCCACGGGACAGGGATTGCCCAAGAGACCCAGTACTTC. It specifies CASSHGTGIAQETQYF.